This T cell receptor (beta chain) was sequenced for a study of cytomegalovirus exposure and HLA in healthy donors. This CDR3 is built from 16 residues. Germline-derived CDR1 and CDR2 are SGHNT and YYREEE (reference sequence). With 3 bases clipped from V and 5 bases from J, the junction kept 8 bases outside the gene matches. Points on this clone: Its antigen is currently unknown.

This PCR relied on a set of 60 Vbeta primers and 13 Jbeta primers. The assay was immunoSEQ multiplex PCR, and TCRdb's table has in-frame clones only and misses some. This table holds 150,000 or so clones, more than 60% found once. Whole-study results and caveats: Later, TCR association rates were found to vary by HLA locus, highest for DRB1 and lowest for HLA-C.

The sequence derives from a human donor in good health. The material sequenced was PBMCs. V and J are TRBV5-4 and TRBJ1-1; 12 bases agree with TRBD1. The CDR3 is CASSSGTGGWRTEAFF. CDR3 nucleotides: TGTGCCAGCAGCTCGGGGACAGGGGGCTGGCGGACTGAAGCTTTCTTT.